The rows below give T cell receptor beta chains drawn from one sample of a study of cytomegalovirus exposure and HLA in healthy donors. Some clones are missing from TCRdb's copy, which holds only in-frame ones; the method was immunoSEQ multiplex PCR. Here the sample spans over 150,000 clones, 68% being singletons. Sequenced sample: PBMCs. The receptor set was obtained from a woman in her thirties or forties in good health and CMV-seropositive. The CDR3 runs from the conserved cysteine through the conserved F or W. The order of the fields is V gene, J gene, clone size, D gene, CDR3 DNA, CDR3 protein. A D gene is named only where the DNA matches it firmly. Clone sizes are given selectively: once, few, many, or a class where the clone is expanded.

TRBV25-1	TRBJ1-4	-	-	TGTGCCAGCAGTCCCGAATTACAGGCGGATGAAAAACTGTTTTTT	CASSPELQADEKLFF
TRBV2	TRBJ1-5	few	-	TGTGCCAGCAACAGCCGATACAATCAGCCCCAGCATTTT	CASNSRYNQPQHF
TRBV27	TRBJ1-4	-	-	TGTGCCAGCAGTGGGAATTTTGGGACAAGCAATGAAAAACTGTTTTTT	CASSGNFGTSNEKLFF
TRBV14	TRBJ2-5	-	-	TGTGCCAGCAGCCAAGTCGGCGGTCAAGAGACCCAGTACTTC	CASSQVGGQETQYF
TRBV7-6	TRBJ2-7	few	-	TGTGCCAGCAGCTCGCCTGTTCCGGGAGATTGGAACGAGCAGTACTTC	CASSSPVPGDWNEQYF
TRBV27	TRBJ2-7	-	-	TGTGCCAGCCAACAACAGGGCGGCGAGCAGTACTTC	CASQQQGGEQYF
TRBV7-8	TRBJ2-3	-	-	TGTGCCAGCAGCTTAGTCTTTGGGCGCACAGATACGCAGTATTTT	CASSLVFGRTDTQYF
TRBV28	TRBJ1-2	once	TRBD1	TGTGCCAGCAGCCCGGGACAGGGAAACTATGGCTACACCTTC	CASSPGQGNYGYTF
TRBV6-1	TRBJ1-2	-	-	TGTGCCAGCACACAGGACAGCGTCTATGGCTACCCCTTC	CASTQDSVYGYPF
TRBV7-9	TRBJ2-7	few	TRBD2	TGTGCCAGCAGCCCCCTCATAGCGGGGGGGATATACGAGCAGTACTTC	CASSPLIAGGIYEQYF
TRBV10-2	TRBJ1-5	-	TRBD1	TGCGCCAGCAGTGAGTCAAAACCGGGACAGGGGGCTCAGCCCCAGCATTTT	CASSESKPGQGAQPQHF
TRBV7-9	TRBJ2-1	few	-	TGTGCCAGCAGCTTAGGCCCTCGCGGATACTACAATGAGCAGTTCTTC	CASSLGPRGYYNEQFF
TRBV28	TRBJ1-5	-	-	TGTGCCAGCAGCCTCGACAGCCTGGGCAATCAGCCCCAGCATTTT	CASSLDSLGNQPQHF
TRBV6-5	TRBJ2-7	few	-	TGTGCCAGCAGTACGGGTGGGGGGATCGGCTACGAGCAGTACTTC	CASSTGGGIGYEQYF
TRBV4-3	TRBJ2-5	-	TRBD2	TGCGCCAGCAGCCAGGGCCAGGGACTAGGGGAAGAGACCCAGTACTTC	CASSQGQGLGEETQYF
TRBV27	TRBJ2-1	-	-	TGTGCCAGCAGTTTATCTTCGGACTCACAGTTCTTC	CASSLSSDSQFF
TRBV30	TRBJ2-6	-	-	TGTGCCTGGAGTGCCCAGGGCCCTGGGGCCAACGTCCTGACTTTC	CAWSAQGPGANVLTF
TRBV7-9	TRBJ2-3	-	TRBD2	TGTGCCAGCAGCTTCGGGGGGGCAGATACGCAGTATTTT	CASSFGGADTQYF
TRBV7-9	TRBJ2-5	-	TRBD2	TGTGCCAGCAGAGGGACTAGTAGCCAAGAGACCCAGTACTTC	CASRGTSSQETQYF
TRBV10-3	TRBJ1-2	-	TRBD1	TGTGCCATCAGGATACAGGGGGTATATGGCTACACCTTC	CAIRIQGVYGYTF
TRBV28	TRBJ1-2	-	-	TGTGCCAGCAGTTTAGTAGTGGCTAACTATGGCTACACCTTC	CASSLVVANYGYTF
TRBV10-3	TRBJ2-7	-	TRBD1	TGTGCCATCAGCCGGGACAGCTACTACGAGCAGTACTTC	CAISRDSYYEQYF
TRBV5-1	TRBJ2-1	-	TRBD2	TGCGCCAGCAGCTTGGTGGTAGCGGGAGGTTCCAATGAGCAGTTCTTC	CASSLVVAGGSNEQFF
TRBV15	TRBJ2-2	-	-	TGTGCCACCAGCAGAATTTCTTATCCTCCTCCCGGGGAGCTGTTTTTT	CATSRISYPPPGELFF
TRBV7-2	TRBJ2-7	-	TRBD1	TGTGCCAGCAGCCTCTTAGGGACAGGGGGTTACGAGCAGTACTTC	CASSLLGTGGYEQYF
TRBV5-6	TRBJ2-5	-	-	TGTGCCAGCAGCTTGGAGCGACAGACTCACGGGGAGACCCAGTACTTC	CASSLERQTHGETQYF
TRBV2	TRBJ2-3	-	-	TGTGCCAGCAGTGGGTTGATGGGGCTCTTGACAGATACGCAGTATTTT	CASSGLMGLLTDTQYF
TRBV6-5	TRBJ2-7	few	TRBD1	TGTGCCAGCAGTTCGTGGGACAGGGGGCAATACGAGCAGTACTTC	CASSSWDRGQYEQYF
TRBV6-6	TRBJ2-7	-	TRBD2	TGTGCCAGCAGGTTAAGCGGGATACCCTACGAGCAGTACTTC	CASRLSGIPYEQYF
TRBV9	TRBJ1-6	once	-	TGTGCCAGCAGCTTCACTCCGCGGTCTTGGGATTCACCCCTCCACTTT	CASSFTPRSWDSPLHF
TRBV12-5	TRBJ1-2	-	-	TGTGCTAGTGGTCCACCTTGGACAGAAGGCTACACCTTC	CASGPPWTEGYTF
TRBV4-3	TRBJ2-7	-	-	TGCGCCAGCAGCCAAGATCGCCCCCCGGTCAGGTCCTATGTCGAGCAGTACTTC	CASSQDRPPVRSYVEQYF
TRBV7-9	TRBJ2-7	-	-	TGTGCCAGCAGCTTCATCTACGAGCAGTACTTC	CASSFIYEQYF
TRBV21-1	TRBJ2-1	few	-	TGTGCCAGCAGCAAAGGTAAGGGGTGGAATGAGCAGTTCTTC	CASSKGKGWNEQFF
TRBV5-1	TRBJ1-1	-	TRBD1	TGCGCCAGCAGCTTGGCGACAGGGGAGACTGAAGCTTTCTTT	CASSLATGETEAFF
TRBV10-3	TRBJ2-5	-	-	TGTGCCATCAGTGGAACGCGGCGGGAAGAGTCCCAGTACTTC	CAISGTRREESQYF
TRBV5-4	TRBJ1-3	-	-	TGTGCCAGCAGCTTGGCGGGGAGTGGAAACACCATATATTTT	CASSLAGSGNTIYF
TRBV28	TRBJ2-3	once	-	TGTGCCAGCAGCTCGGGGGGCAACACAGATACGCAGTATTTT	CASSSGGNTDTQYF
TRBV4-2	TRBJ2-1	-	-	TGTGCCAGCAGCCCCGGGACTCGATCACCGGGTAATGAGCAGTTCTTC	CASSPGTRSPGNEQFF
TRBV9	TRBJ2-6	-	-	TGTGCCAGCAGCGTAGTGGGCAGGGTCTTAACTTCTGGGGCCAACGTCCTGACTTTC	CASSVVGRVLTSGANVLTF
TRBV9	TRBJ1-6	-	-	TGTGCCAGCAGCGTAGCCGGGAGTTCTAATTCACCCCTCAACTTT	CASSVAGSSNSPLNF
TRBV9	TRBJ2-5	-	TRBD2	TGTGCCAGCAGCACGTGGGGGGGGCAAGAGACCCAGTACTTC	CASSTWGGQETQYF
TRBV27	TRBJ1-5	-	TRBD1	TGTGCCAGCAGGTTCGGGACAGGCAATCAGCCCCAGCATTTT	CASRFGTGNQPQHF
TRBV5-4	TRBJ2-2	-	-	TGTGCCAGCAGCTTGGACAGTGCGAGCACCGGGGAGCTGTTTTTT	CASSLDSASTGELFF
TRBV5-1	TRBJ2-6	few	-	TGCGCCAGCAGCGACAACAGGGAGGCCAACGTCCTGACTTTC	CASSDNREANVLTF
TRBV9	TRBJ2-3	-	TRBD2	TGTGCCAGCAGCGATGGCGGGAGACAGAGCACAGATACGCAGTATTTT	CASSDGGRQSTDTQYF
TRBV6-6	TRBJ2-7	-	-	TGTGCCAGCGCGTCGAGTTCGGGGGAGCAGTACTTC	CASASSSGEQYF
TRBV29-1	TRBJ1-1	-	-	TGCAGCGTTGATGCGACGGGATATTGGCGTGCTTTCTTT	CSVDATGYWRAFF
TRBV4-2	TRBJ2-7	-	TRBD2	TGTGCCAGCAGCCAAGATGGGGGCCTCGGGACTAGTGGATTCGGGGGTAGCTACGAGCAGTACTTC	CASSQDGGLGTSGFGGSYEQYF
TRBV9	TRBJ2-2	-	TRBD2	TGTGCCAGCAGCGTAGCTACTAGCGGGGGGGCCCGGTCCACCGGGGAGCTGTTTTTT	CASSVATSGGARSTGELFF
TRBV14	TRBJ2-1	-	TRBD1	TGTGCCAGCAGCCAAGAGCCGGGACAGATGGTCTTC	CASSQEPGQMVF
TRBV9	TRBJ2-7	-	TRBD1	TGTGCCAGCAGCGTAGGGACAGGCGGCGAGGAGCAGTACTTC	CASSVGTGGEEQYF
TRBV7-6	TRBJ1-3	-	-	TGTGCCAGCAGCTTAGATGGCAGCTCTGGAAACACCATATATTTT	CASSLDGSSGNTIYF